This T cell receptor beta chain emerged from a study of tumour-infiltrating T cells in Burkitt lymphoma. Background on the study: Productive clonality predicted overall and progression-free survival.

Repertoires were generated with immunoSEQ multiplex PCR, while TCRdb's copy carries only in-frame clones and drops some. This sample yields fewer than 8,000 clones, of which about 15% are seen a single time; less than 4% belongs to the top ten. Germline-derived CDR1 and CDR2 are KGHSH and LQKENI. The CDR3 is made up of 16 amino acids. The V gene end was trimmed by 0 bases and the J gene end by 0 bases; junction bases not matched to a gene: 3. Sample: tumor tissue. The TCR comes from a human donor with diffuse large B-cell lymphoma. V usage is TRBV18 and J usage is TRBJ2-5, with TRBD2 matching 8 bases. The CDR3 sequence: CASSPPVAGYQETQYF. CDR3 DNA: TGTGCCAGCTCACCACCCGTAGCGGGGTACCAAGAGACCCAGTACTTC.